The rows below give T cell receptor beta chains drawn from one sample of a study of blood T cell repertoires in COVID-19. Profiling relied on immunoSEQ multiplex PCR, and the TCRdb table lists in-frame clones only, not all of them. This table has about 58,000 clones, 70% to 90% appearing once. The sample taken for sequencing was peripheral blood. All receptors derive from a woman aged 60-70 years with active COVID-19. Both conserved end residues are part of each CDR3. Each record gives: D gene, clone size, J gene, V gene, CDR3 DNA, CDR3 protein. The D gene is left open where the match is weak. Some rows mark clone size as missing; the rest say once, few, many or name a class of expanded clone.

NA,NA,TRBJ1-5,TRBV27,TGTGCCAGCAGCTTCAACCGAGATAGCAATCAGCCCCAGCATTTT,CASSFNRDSNQPQHF
NA,NA,TRBJ1-2,TRBV29-1,TGCAGCGTTGAGGCGGGCGGTTATGGCTACACCTTC,CSVEAGGYGYTF
NA,NA,TRBJ1-1,TRBV3-1/TRBV3-2,TGTGCCAGCAGCCGCAACATCGGGACTGGTACTGAAGCTTTCTTT,CASSRNIGTGTEAFF
NA,NA,TRBJ1-4,TRBV14,TGTGCCAGCAGCCAAGACGTAAAACTGTTTTTT,CASSQDVKLFF
NA,NA,TRBJ2-3,TRBV29-1,TGCAGCGTGGGTCCGGAGGCCGCAGATACGCAGTATTTT,CSVGPEAADTQYF
NA,NA,TRBJ1-1,TRBV5-1,TGCGCCAGCAGCACTCTGACAGACATGAACACTGAAGCTTTCTTT,CASSTLTDMNTEAFF
TRBD1,NA,TRBJ1-6,TRBV7-2,TGTGCCAGCACTCTGGACAGGGGGAACTTCGGTTCACCCCTCCACTTT,CASTLDRGNFGSPLHF
NA,NA,TRBJ2-1,TRBV9,TGTGCCAGCGCAGCGGATCCCTACAATGAGCAGTTCTTC,CASAADPYNEQFF
NA,NA,TRBJ1-2,TRBV5-1,TGCGCCAGCAGCTTGCCCAGTATCAACTATGGCTACACCTTC,CASSLPSINYGYTF
TRBD2,few,TRBJ2-1,TRBV11-2,TGTGCCAGCAGCGCCCGGACTAGAGATTCTGAGCAGTTCTTC,CASSARTRDSEQFF
NA,NA,TRBJ2-5,TRBV7-2,TGTGCCAGCAGCTTAGCGATAGCTAGCGAGACCCAGTACTTC,CASSLAIASETQYF
NA,NA,TRBJ2-5,TRBV29-1,TGCAGCGTTTCTACCCCCCAGGGTAGGGAGACCCAGTACTTC,CSVSTPQGRETQYF